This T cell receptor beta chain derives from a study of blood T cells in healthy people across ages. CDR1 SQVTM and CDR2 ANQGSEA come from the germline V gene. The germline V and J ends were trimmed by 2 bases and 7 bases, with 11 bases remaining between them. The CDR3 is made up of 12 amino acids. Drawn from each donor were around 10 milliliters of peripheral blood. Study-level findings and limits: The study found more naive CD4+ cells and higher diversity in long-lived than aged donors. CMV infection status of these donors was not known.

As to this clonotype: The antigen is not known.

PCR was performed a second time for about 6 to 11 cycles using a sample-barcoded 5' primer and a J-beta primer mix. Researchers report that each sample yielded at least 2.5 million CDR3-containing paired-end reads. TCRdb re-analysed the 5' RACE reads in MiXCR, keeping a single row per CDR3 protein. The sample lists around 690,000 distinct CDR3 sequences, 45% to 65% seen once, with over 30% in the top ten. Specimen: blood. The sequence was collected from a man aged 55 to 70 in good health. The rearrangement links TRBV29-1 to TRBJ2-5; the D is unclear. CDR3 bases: TGCAGCGTTGAAATGGCCGGTCGGACCCAGTACTTC. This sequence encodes CSVEMAGRTQYF.